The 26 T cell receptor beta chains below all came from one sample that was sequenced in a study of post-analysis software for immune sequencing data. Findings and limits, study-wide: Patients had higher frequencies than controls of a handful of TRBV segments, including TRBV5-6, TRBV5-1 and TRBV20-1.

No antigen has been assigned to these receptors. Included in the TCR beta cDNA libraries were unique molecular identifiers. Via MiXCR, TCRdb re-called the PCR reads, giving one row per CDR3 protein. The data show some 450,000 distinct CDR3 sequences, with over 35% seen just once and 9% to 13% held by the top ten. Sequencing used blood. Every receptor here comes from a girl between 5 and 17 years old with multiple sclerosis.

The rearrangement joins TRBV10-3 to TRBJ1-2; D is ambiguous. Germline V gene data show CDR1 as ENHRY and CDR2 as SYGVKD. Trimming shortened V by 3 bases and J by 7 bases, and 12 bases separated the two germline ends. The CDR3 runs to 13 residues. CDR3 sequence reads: CAISDSSCGGYTF. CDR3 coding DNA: TGTGCCATCAGTGATTCTAGTTGTGGTGGCTACACCTTC.

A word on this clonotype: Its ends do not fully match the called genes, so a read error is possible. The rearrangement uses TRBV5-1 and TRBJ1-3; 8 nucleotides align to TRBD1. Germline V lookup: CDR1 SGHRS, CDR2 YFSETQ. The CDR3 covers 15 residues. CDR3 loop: CASSNRGNSGNTIYF. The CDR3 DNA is TGTGCCAGCAGCAACAGGGGGAACTCTGGAAACACCATATATTTT. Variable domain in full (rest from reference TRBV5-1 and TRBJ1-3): KAGVTQTPRYLIKTRGQQVTLSCSPISGHRSVSWYQQTPGQGLQFLFEYFSETQRNKGNFPGRFSGRQFSNSRSEMNVSTLELGDSALYLCASSNRGNSGNTIYFGEGSWLTVV.

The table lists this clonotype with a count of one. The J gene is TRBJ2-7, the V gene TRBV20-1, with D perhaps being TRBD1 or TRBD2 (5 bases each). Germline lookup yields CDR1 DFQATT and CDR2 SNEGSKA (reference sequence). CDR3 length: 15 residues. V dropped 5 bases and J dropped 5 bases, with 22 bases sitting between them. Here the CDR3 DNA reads TGCAGTGCTTCCCGAGGGGTAGCGCCAAGGAACGAGCAGTACTTC. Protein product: CSASRGVAPRNEQYF.

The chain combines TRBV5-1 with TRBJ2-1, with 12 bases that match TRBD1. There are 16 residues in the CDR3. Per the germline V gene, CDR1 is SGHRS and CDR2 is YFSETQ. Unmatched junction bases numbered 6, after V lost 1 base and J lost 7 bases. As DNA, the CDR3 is TGCGCCAGCAGCTTGCTGGGACAGGGGGCTCGGAATGAGCAGTTCTTC. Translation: CASSLLGQGARNEQFF.

In DNA, the CDR3 is TGTGCCAGCAGCCAGACAGGCCTAGAGGGTGAGACCCAGTACTTC. It is translated as CASSQTGLEGETQYF. This chain uses TRBV7-9 with TRBJ2-5; tentatively, D is TRBD1 (6 bases). The germline V gene has CDR1 SEHNR and CDR2 FQNEAQ (reference sequence). V gave up 5 bases and J gave up 5 bases, with 18 bases separating them. The CDR3 has 15 amino acids.

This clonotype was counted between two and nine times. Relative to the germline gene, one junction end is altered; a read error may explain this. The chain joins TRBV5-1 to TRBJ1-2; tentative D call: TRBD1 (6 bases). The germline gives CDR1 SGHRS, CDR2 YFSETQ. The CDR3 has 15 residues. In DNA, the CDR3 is TGCGCCGGCAGCTGGGGGGGCAGGGACTCCTATGGCTACACCTTC. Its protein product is CAGSWGGRDSYGYTF. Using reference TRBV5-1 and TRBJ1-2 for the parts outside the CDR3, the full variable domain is KAGVTQTPRYLIKTRGQQVTLSCSPISGHRSVSWYQQTPGQGLQFLFEYFSETQRNKGNFPGRFSGRQFSNSRSEMNVSTLELGDSALYLCAGSWGGRDSYGYTFGSGTRLTVV.

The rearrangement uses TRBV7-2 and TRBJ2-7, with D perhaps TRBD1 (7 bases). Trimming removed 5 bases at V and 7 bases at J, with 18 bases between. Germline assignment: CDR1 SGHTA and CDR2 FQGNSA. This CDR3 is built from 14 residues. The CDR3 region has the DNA TGTGCCAGCAGCGCCAGCAGCAGGGGGGTTGAGCAGTACTTC. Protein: CASSASSRGVEQYF.

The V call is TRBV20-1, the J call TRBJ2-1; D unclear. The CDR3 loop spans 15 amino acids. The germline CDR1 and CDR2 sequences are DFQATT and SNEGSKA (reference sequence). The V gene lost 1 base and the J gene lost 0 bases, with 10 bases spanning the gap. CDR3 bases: TGCAGTGCTAGAGGAATCGCGAGCTCCTACAATGAGCAGTTCTTC. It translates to CSARGIASSYNEQFF.

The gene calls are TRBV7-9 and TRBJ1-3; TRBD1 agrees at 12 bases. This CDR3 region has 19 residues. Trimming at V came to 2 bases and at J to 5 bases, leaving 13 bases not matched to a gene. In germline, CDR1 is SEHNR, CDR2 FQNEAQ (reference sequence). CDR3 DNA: TGTGCCAGCAGCTTACCGACGGGACAGGGGGCGCTTGTCAGAAACACCATATATTTT. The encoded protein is CASSLPTGQGALVRNTIYF.

CDR3 in DNA: TGTGCCAGCAGTGGACTCGGGACAGAGAGATACGAGCAGTACTTC. Its protein product is CASSGLGTERYEQYF. V is TRBV28 and J is TRBJ2-7; 7 bases are shared with TRBD1. CDR1 and CDR2 (germline): MDHEN, SYDVKM. With 5 bases clipped from V and 4 bases from J, the junction kept 11 bases outside the gene matches. The CDR3 runs 15 residues.

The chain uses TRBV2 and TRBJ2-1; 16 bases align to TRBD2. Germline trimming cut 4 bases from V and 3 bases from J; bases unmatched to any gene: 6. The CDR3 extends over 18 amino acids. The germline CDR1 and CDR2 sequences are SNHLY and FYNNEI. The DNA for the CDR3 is TGTGCCAGCAGTGTCCCGGGACTAGCGGGAGGGTACTACAATGAGCAGTTCTTC. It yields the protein CASSVPGLAGGYYNEQFF.

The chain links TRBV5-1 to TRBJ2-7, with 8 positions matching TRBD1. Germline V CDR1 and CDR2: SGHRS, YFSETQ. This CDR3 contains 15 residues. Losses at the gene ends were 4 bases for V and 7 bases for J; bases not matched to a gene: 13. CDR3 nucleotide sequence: TGCGCCAGCAGCATACCAACGGGACAGGCCTCGGAGCAGTACTTC. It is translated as CASSIPTGQASEQYF.

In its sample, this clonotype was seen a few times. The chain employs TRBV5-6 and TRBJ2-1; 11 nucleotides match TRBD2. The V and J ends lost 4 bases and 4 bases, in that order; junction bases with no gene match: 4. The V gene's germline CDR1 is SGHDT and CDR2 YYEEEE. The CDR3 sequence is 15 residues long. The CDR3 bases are TGTGCCAGCAGCGTGACTAGCGGGGCTTACAATGAGCAGTTCTTC. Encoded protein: CASSVTSGAYNEQFF.

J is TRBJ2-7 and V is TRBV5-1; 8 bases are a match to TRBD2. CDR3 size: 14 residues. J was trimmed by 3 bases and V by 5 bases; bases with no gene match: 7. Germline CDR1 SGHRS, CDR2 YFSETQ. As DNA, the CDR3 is TGCGCCAGCAGGCTGGGTAGCGGGAACTACGAGCAGTACTTC. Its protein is CASRLGSGNYEQYF.

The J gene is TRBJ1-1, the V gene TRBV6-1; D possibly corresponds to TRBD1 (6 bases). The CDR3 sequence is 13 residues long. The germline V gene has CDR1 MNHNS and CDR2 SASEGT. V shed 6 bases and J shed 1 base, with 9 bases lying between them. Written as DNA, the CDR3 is TGTGCCAGCAGCTGGGGACAGAACACTGAAGCTTTCTTT. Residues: CASSWGQNTEAFF.

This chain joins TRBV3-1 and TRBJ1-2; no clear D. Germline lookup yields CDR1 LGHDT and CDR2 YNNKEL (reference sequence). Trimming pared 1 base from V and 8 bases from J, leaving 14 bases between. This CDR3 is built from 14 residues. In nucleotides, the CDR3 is TGTGCCAGCAGCCAAGTGAAGGGCCGAGAGGGCTACACCTTC. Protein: CASSQVKGREGYTF.

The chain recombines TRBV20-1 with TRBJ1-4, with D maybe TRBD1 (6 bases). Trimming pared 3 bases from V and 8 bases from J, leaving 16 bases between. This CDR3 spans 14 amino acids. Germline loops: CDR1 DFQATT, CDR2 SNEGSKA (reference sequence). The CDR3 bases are TGCAGTGCTAGCCCCCAGAGGGGGATGGAAAAACTGTTTTTT. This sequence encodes CSASPQRGMEKLFF.

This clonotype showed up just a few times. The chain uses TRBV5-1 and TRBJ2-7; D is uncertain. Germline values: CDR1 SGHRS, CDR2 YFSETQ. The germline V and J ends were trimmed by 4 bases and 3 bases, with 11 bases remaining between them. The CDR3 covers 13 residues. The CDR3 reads CASSEVSDYEQYF. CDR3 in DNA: TGCGCCAGCAGCGAGGTTTCCGACTACGAGCAGTACTTC.

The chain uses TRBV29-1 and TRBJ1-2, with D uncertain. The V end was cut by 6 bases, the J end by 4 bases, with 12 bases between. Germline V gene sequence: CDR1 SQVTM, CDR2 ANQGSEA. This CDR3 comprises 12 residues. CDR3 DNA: TGCAGCGTCCCAGACACTCCCTATGGCTACACCTTC. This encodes CSVPDTPYGYTF.

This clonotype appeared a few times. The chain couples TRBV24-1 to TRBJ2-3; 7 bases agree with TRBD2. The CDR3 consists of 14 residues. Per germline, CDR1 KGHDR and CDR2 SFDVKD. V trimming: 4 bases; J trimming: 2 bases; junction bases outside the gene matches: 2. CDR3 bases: TGTGCCACCAGTGACGGGGGGATCACAGATACGCAGTATTTT. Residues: CATSDGGITDTQYF.

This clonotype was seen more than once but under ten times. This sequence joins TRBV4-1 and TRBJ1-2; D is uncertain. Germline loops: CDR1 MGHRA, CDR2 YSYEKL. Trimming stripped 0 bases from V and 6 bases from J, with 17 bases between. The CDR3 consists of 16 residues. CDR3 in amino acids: CASSQDLAGSGNGYTF. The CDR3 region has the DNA TGCGCCAGCAGCCAAGATCTAGCAGGCTCGGGGAATGGCTACACCTTC.

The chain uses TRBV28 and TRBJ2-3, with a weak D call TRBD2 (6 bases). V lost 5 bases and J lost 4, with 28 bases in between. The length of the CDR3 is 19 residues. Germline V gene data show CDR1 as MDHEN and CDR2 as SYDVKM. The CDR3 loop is CASSPFTTLGGDTPDTQYF. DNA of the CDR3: TGTGCCAGCAGTCCCTTTACGACATTGGGGGGAGACACTCCAGATACGCAGTATTTT.

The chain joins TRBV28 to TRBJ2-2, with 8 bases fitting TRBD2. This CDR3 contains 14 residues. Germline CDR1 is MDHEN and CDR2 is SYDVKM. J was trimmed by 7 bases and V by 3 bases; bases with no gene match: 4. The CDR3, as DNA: TGTGCCAGCAGTTTGAGACTAGCGAGCGGGGAGCTGTTTTTT. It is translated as CASSLRLASGELFF.

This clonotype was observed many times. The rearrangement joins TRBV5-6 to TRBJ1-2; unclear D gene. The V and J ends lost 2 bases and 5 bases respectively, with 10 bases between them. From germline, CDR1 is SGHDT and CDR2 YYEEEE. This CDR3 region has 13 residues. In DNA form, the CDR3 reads TGTGCCAGCAGCTTCCGGACGGGGTATGGCTACACCTTC. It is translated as CASSFRTGYGYTF.

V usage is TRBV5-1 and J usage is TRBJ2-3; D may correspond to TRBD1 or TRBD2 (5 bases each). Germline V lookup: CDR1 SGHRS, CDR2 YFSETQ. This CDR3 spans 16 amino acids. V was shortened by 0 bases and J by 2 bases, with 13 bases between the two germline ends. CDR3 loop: CASSLVPGPATDTQYF. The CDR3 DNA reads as TGCGCCAGCAGCTTGGTGCCGGGACCGGCCACAGATACGCAGTATTTT.

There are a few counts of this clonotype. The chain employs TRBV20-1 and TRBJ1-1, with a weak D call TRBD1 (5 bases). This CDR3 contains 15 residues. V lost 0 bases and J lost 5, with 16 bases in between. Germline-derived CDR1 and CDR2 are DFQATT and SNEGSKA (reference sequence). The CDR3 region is CSARESAGIRTEAFF. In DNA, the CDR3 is TGCAGTGCTAGAGAATCGGCAGGGATCCGGACTGAAGCTTTCTTT.